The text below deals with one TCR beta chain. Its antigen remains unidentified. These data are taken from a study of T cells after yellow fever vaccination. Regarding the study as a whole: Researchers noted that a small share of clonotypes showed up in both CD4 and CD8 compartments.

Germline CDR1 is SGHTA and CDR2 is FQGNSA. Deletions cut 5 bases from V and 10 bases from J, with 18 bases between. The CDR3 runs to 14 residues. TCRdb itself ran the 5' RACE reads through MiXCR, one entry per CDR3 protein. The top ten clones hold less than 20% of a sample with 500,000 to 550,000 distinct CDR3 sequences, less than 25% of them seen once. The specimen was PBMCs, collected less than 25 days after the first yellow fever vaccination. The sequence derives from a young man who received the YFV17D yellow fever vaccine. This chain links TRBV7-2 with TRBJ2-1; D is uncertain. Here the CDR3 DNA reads TGTGCCAGCAGCGCTCTCCAGCGATCAGTCGAGCAGTTCTTC. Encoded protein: CASSALQRSVEQFF.